This is a list of T cell receptor beta chains from one sample in a study of blood T cell repertoires in COVID-19. Generated by immunoSEQ multiplex PCR, the TCRdb table keeps only in-frame clones and is missing some. The table includes about 200,000 clones, more than 70% detected once. Sequenced input: peripheral blood. These receptors originate from a young man with active or convalescent COVID-19. The CDR3 runs from the conserved cysteine through the conserved F or W. D genes are given only for firm matches.

>NA|TRBJ1-1|TRBV2
CASSEYSVNTEAFF
TGTGCCAGCAGTGAGTATTCGGTGAACACTGAAGCTTTCTTT
>TRBD1|TRBJ2-7|TRBV30
CAWSTGVYGEQYF
TGTGCCTGGAGTACAGGGGTATATGGCGAGCAGTACTTC
>TRBD1|TRBJ2-5|TRBV19
CASSPQGSVGETQYF
TGTGCCAGTAGCCCACAGGGGAGTGTTGGGGAGACCCAGTACTTC
>TRBD2|TRBJ2-1|TRBV5-8
CASGKRLAGLRVNEQFF
TGTGCCAGCGGGAAAAGACTAGCGGGCCTTAGGGTCAATGAGCAGTTCTTC
>NA|TRBJ1-4|TRBV28
CASGQGASTNEKLFF
TGTGCCAGCGGGCAAGGGGCCTCAACTAATGAAAAACTGTTTTTT
>NA|TRBJ2-1|TRBV20-1
CSASISGTYNEQFF
TGCAGTGCTAGTATAAGCGGAACCTACAATGAGCAGTTCTTC
>NA|TRBJ2-2|TRBV30
CAWRYRNAGELFF
TGTGCCTGGAGGTACAGAAACGCCGGGGAGCTGTTTTTT
>NA|TRBJ1-3|TRBV9
CASSATGYSSGNTIYF
TGTGCCAGCAGCGCTACAGGGTACAGCTCTGGAAACACCATATATTTT
>TRBD1|TRBJ1-2|TRBV5-4
CASSQAGGGEGYTF
TGTGCCAGCAGCCAGGCAGGGGGCGGAGAAGGCTACACCTTC
>NA|TRBJ1-5|TRBV28
CASSLGGGNQPQHF
TGTGCCAGCAGTTTAGGGGGCGGCAATCAGCCCCAGCATTTT
>NA|TRBJ2-1|TRBV6-5
CASSYHGQFEVEQFF
TGTGCCAGCAGTTACCATGGACAGTTCGAGGTTGAGCAGTTCTTC
>TRBD1|TRBJ1-1|TRBV6-6
CASSSPGQGATEAFF
TGTGCCAGCAGTTCCCCGGGACAGGGGGCCACTGAAGCTTTCTTT
>NA|TRBJ2-1|TRBV11-2
CASSLAVSPKYNEQFF
TGTGCCAGCAGCTTAGCTGTTTCTCCTAAATACAATGAGCAGTTCTTC
>TRBD2|TRBJ2-1|TRBV2
CASSEGPGLAGAREQFF
TGTGCCAGCAGTGAAGGGCCGGGACTAGCGGGAGCTCGGGAGCAGTTCTTC
>NA|TRBJ1-6|TRBV7-9
CASSGTSTPLHF
TGTGCCAGCAGCGGGACATCGACACCCCTCCACTTT
>TRBD2|TRBJ2-3|TRBV7-2
CASGRGSFFGGGDTQYF
TGTGCCAGCGGTAGGGGAAGTTTCTTCGGGGGGGGCGATACGCAGTATTTT